This is a list of T cell receptor beta chains from one sample in a study of neoadjuvant anti-PD-1 for oral cavity cancer. The data were produced by immunoSEQ multiplex PCR, yet TCRdb's version contains in-frame clones alone and is incomplete. Counted here are 30,000 to 40,000 clones, roughly 89% occurring once; the ten biggest clones make up roughly 3.6%. Sequences were derived from PBMCs, sampled before nivolumab (anti-PD-1) treatment. The source of these receptors is a person aged 40-85 years with oral cavity squamous cell carcinoma. Each CDR3 is given without its conserved first and last residue.

TRBV5-5	12	ASSWVGGNSPLH
TRBV7-3	16	ASSFLGVGVGIFPEAF
TRBV4-3	13	ASSPRFSGANVLT
TRBV27	13	ASSSQSSYNSPLH
TRBV9	14	ASSVGASQNTGELF
TRBV6-5	11	ASLSPGNTEAF
TRBV2	15	ASRQGAGGRIQETQY
TRBV10-3	13	AISPGAGGFEKLF
TRBV28	14	ASSFQTGGSYNEQF
TRBV9	14	ASSVALESQQETQY
TRBV9	12	ASSAGQGDEKLF
TRBV4-3	12	ASSQDWGAPEAF
TRBV7-2	13	ASSLTTGVDQPQH
TRBV9	12	ASSVVSRGTEAF
TRBV5-6	12	ASSSDRTYTEAF
TRBV5-8	11	ASSLTGSYGYT
TRBV15	13	ATRRDLGRGYEQY
TRBV30	11	AWSIQGNTEAF
TRBV6-5	11	ASSEGGYRGYT
TRBV9	12	ASSVEPGVQPQH
TRBV7-8	12	ASSLARVTGELF
TRBV19	16	ASSPLRTSGGAINEQF
TRBV6-5	12	AGSRAGLNTEAF
TRBV11-2	14	ASSLVGQYSNQPQH
TRBV19	12	ASSITSLLSGYT
TRBV4-1	16	ASSQMTSGGAKAYEQY
TRBV4-3	11	ASSQSRGTEAF
TRBV28	13	ASSPGTGGFYGYT